The T cell receptor beta chain described here comes from a study of cytomegalovirus exposure and HLA in healthy donors. Study as a whole: An earlier analysis found under 130 million unique TCR beta sequences from approximately 170 million T cells. Findings of the study overall: The listing of about 150 TCR beta chains classed them as cytomegalovirus-associated. Evidence from a later analysis indicated that most CMV-associated TCR beta chains looked HLA-restricted. Several V segments, TRBV6-2 and TRBV6-3 among them, could not be told apart and were dropped.

This CDR3 has 19 amino acids. The germline CDR1 and CDR2 sequences are SGDLS and YYNGEE. Trimming took 0 bases from V and 0 from J; bases not matched to a gene: 8. This clone was picked up a small number of times. The antigen remains unidentified. In the PCR, 60 Vbeta and 13 Jbeta primers were used. Produced via immunoSEQ multiplex PCR; TCRdb's table is partial and in-frame only. This table holds around 230,000 clones, roughly 79% found once. The receptor comes from a male donor in good health and CMV-seronegative. V gene TRBV9 combines with J gene TRBJ2-1; 11 nucleotides agree with TRBD2. Material: PBMCs. The CDR3: CASSVGLAGGTPSYNEQFF. The CDR3 DNA follows: TGTGCCAGCAGCGTAGGATTAGCGGGAGGGACCCCCTCCTACAATGAGCAGTTCTTC.